The 27 T cell receptor beta chains listed next were all sequenced from one sample in a study of technical replicates of blood from a handful of donors (dated by TCRdb to the late 2010s). Preparation of the library involved the immunoSEQ multiplex PCR assay. Here the immuneACCESS table is served through TCRdb, limited to in-frame sequences with V and J called. Missing clones are a known gap in these copies; in checked studies unresolved V genes cover under half, and the rest lacks a known reason. A total of approximately 85,000 clones appear in this sample, 94% of them only once. The ten top clones hold 0.2% to 0.3% of the sample. The specimen was T cells isolated from PBMCs. The receptor set was obtained from a human donor in good health.

The V and J genes are TRBV27 and TRBJ2-1; no clear D gene. The length of the CDR3 is 13 residues. The germline CDR1 and CDR2 sequences are MNHEY and SMNVEV (reference sequence). The ends were cut back, 3 bases at V and 10 bases at J, with 13 bases in the middle. Here the CDR3 DNA reads TGTGCCAGCAGTTTGAGCCCCTACGGGGAGCAGTTCTTC. Translating gives CASSLSPYGEQFF.

The chain couples TRBV5-1 to TRBJ2-7, with TRBD1 matching over 7 bases. Germline V CDR1 and CDR2: SGHRS, YFSETQ. V shed 0 bases, J shed 1 base, and the junction held 4 bases outside the gene matches. This CDR3 has 15 residues. CDR3 residues: CASSLVGGASYEQYF. CDR3 bases: TGCGCCAGCAGCTTGGTAGGGGGCGCGTCCTACGAGCAGTACTTC.

The genes are TRBV7-6 and TRBJ1-4; perhaps TRBD1 as D (6 bases). Trimming stripped 5 bases from V and 8 bases from J, with 21 bases between. This CDR3 has 16 amino acids. Germline CDR1 is SGHVS and CDR2 is FNYEAQ. CDR3 sequence: CASSGSRGGAIEKLFF. The CDR3 DNA reads as TGTGCCAGCAGCGGCTCACGGGGGGGGGCGATCGAAAAACTGTTTTTT.

The CDR3: CASSDSGDYTDTQYF. Written as DNA, the CDR3 is TGTGCCAGCAGTGACTCGGGTGATTACACAGATACGCAGTATTTT. This rearrangement joins TRBV6-1 to TRBJ2-3; D ambiguous. This CDR3 has 15 residues. Trimming pared 3 bases from V and 2 bases from J, leaving 12 bases between. Germline CDR1 and CDR2: MNHNS and SASEGT.

The V and J genes are TRBV30 and TRBJ1-5; the match to TRBD1 covers 7 bases. The germline V gene encodes CDR1 GTSNPN and CDR2 SVGIG (reference sequence). V gave up 2 bases and J gave up 5 bases; unmatched junction bases: 3. This CDR3 is built from 13 residues. The CDR3 here is CAWSQGVDQPQHF. CDR3 nucleotides: TGTGCCTGGAGTCAGGGGGTAGATCAGCCCCAGCATTTT.

The CDR3 nucleotides are TGCGCCAGCAGCCTCGGCGCCAGGGATATCTACGAGCAGTACTTC. As protein: CASSLGARDIYEQYF. The chain links TRBV5-1 to TRBJ2-7; weak D call: TRBD1 (5 bases). CDR1 and CDR2 from the germline V gene are SGHRS and YFSETQ. The CDR3 contains 15 residues. With 4 bases removed from V and 3 bases from J, the gap between germline ends came to 17 bases.

This chain links TRBV6-1 with TRBJ2-1; 7 bases align to TRBD2. The V gene's germline CDR1 is MNHNS and CDR2 SASEGT. This CDR3 spans 15 amino acids. J was trimmed by 10 bases and V by 4 bases; bases with no gene match: 13. The CDR3 here is CASSVWGGISGEQFF. The CDR3, as DNA: TGTGCCAGCAGTGTTTGGGGGGGGATTTCAGGAGAGCAGTTCTTC.

The V gene is TRBV27, the J gene TRBJ1-2; tentatively, D is TRBD1 (5 bases). Trimming stripped 4 bases from V and 8 bases from J, with 11 bases between. Per germline, CDR1 MNHEY and CDR2 SMNVEV (reference sequence). The CDR3 consists of 12 residues. The CDR3 DNA reads TGTGCCAGCAGTTCCAGGACATACGGCTACACCTTC. This encodes CASSSRTYGYTF.

V usage is TRBV9 and J usage is TRBJ1-2; 7 bases line up with TRBD1. Germline CDR1 and CDR2: SGDLS and YYNGEE. The V and J ends lost 3 bases and 3 bases, in that order; junction bases with no gene match: 5. This CDR3 is 14 amino acids long. DNA for the CDR3: TGTGCCAGCAGCGCCCGGACAGGAGACTATGGCTACACCTTC. Protein: CASSARTGDYGYTF. Looking up the rest from reference TRBV9 and TRBJ1-2 gives the full variable domain: DSGVTQTPKHLITATGQRVTLRCSPRSGDLSVYWYQQSLDQGLQFLIQYYNGEERAKGNILERFSAQQFPDLHSELNLSSLELGDSALYFCASSARTGDYGYTFGSGTRLTVV.

V and J are TRBV4-2 and TRBJ1-1; tentatively, D is TRBD1 (6 bases). With 4 bases removed from V and 3 bases from J, the gap between germline ends came to 18 bases. This CDR3 has 16 residues. Germline V gene lookup returns CDR1 LGHNA and CDR2 YNFKEQ. CDR3 region: CASSLHTGTSHTEAFF. The CDR3 DNA reads TGTGCCAGCAGCCTACATACCGGGACATCGCACACTGAAGCTTTCTTT.

DNA for the CDR3: TGTGCCAGCAGTAAGGGAGTGGGCAATCAGCCCCAGCATTTT. It is translated as CASSKGVGNQPQHF. The rearrangement links TRBV2 to TRBJ1-5; D unclear. Trimming took 5 bases from V and 2 from J, leaving 10 bases between them. Looked up from germline, CDR1 is SNHLY and CDR2 is FYNNEI. The CDR3 is made up of 14 amino acids.

The gene calls are TRBV19 and TRBJ2-5; TRBD2 aligns across 11 bases. Trimming took 3 bases from V and 1 from J; bases not matched to a gene: 10. The germline gives CDR1 LNHDA, CDR2 SQIVND (reference sequence). The CDR3 contains 18 residues. CDR3 protein: CASSISHTSGGTQETQYF. The CDR3 nucleotides are TGTGCCAGTAGTATTTCCCATACTAGCGGGGGCACCCAAGAGACCCAGTACTTC.

The V and J genes are TRBV27 and TRBJ2-7; D unclear. The V gene's germline CDR1 is MNHEY and CDR2 SMNVEV (reference sequence). This CDR3 contains 12 residues. Trimming took 3 bases from V and 2 from J, leaving 5 bases between them. The CDR3 DNA is TGTGCCAGCAGTTTTCTCGCCTACGAGCAGTACTTC. This gives the protein CASSFLAYEQYF.

The CDR3 loop reads CASRGQGGTEAFF. DNA of the CDR3: TGTGCCAGCAGAGGACAGGGAGGCACTGAAGCTTTCTTT. The chain employs TRBV27 and TRBJ1-1; 8 bases fit TRBD1. V gave up 6 bases and J gave up 4 bases; unmatched junction bases: 4. The V gene's germline CDR1 is MNHEY and CDR2 SMNVEV (reference sequence). There are 13 residues in the CDR3.

The V gene is TRBV7-9, the J gene TRBJ2-7, with 9 bases matching TRBD1. Germline V lookup: CDR1 SEHNR, CDR2 FQNEAQ (reference sequence). J gave up 4 bases and V 5 bases, and 9 bases lay outside the gene matches. The CDR3 has 15 residues. Here the CDR3 reads CASSGRTGDAYEQYF. The CDR3, as DNA: TGTGCCAGCAGCGGTAGGACAGGGGACGCTTACGAGCAGTACTTC.

This chain connects TRBV6-1 to TRBJ2-3; possibly TRBD1 for D (5 bases). The CDR3 totals 15 residues. The V and J ends lost 7 bases and 2 bases respectively, with 16 bases between them. Per germline, CDR1 MNHNS and CDR2 SASEGT. CDR3 sequence: CASTRAGFPTDTQYF. In nucleotides, the CDR3 is TGTGCCAGCACCCGAGCAGGGTTCCCCACAGATACGCAGTATTTT.

This clone was counted a few times. This rearrangement joins TRBV10-3 to TRBJ1-1, with TRBD1 matching over 8 bases. The trim removed 0 bases at V and 8 bases at J, leaving 5 bases unmatched. The CDR3 is made up of 14 amino acids. Germline values: CDR1 ENHRY, CDR2 SYGVKD. The CDR3 DNA reads TGTGCCATCAGTGAGTCCGCAGGGGGCTTCGAAGCTTTCTTT. Its translation: CAISESAGGFEAFF.

The chain carries TRBV6-5 and TRBJ1-1; D is perhaps TRBD1 (5 bases). The CDR3 runs to 14 residues. CDR1 and CDR2 (germline): MNHEY, SVGAGI. V lost 6 bases and J lost 0, with 11 bases in between. CDR3: CASRQGPMNTEAFF. CDR3 coding DNA: TGTGCCAGCAGGCAGGGTCCGATGAACACTGAAGCTTTCTTT.

This chain uses TRBV30 with TRBJ2-1; 9 nucleotides agree with TRBD2. Germline trimming cut 4 bases from V and 8 bases from J; bases unmatched to any gene: 6. The CDR3 loop spans 13 amino acids. Per the germline V gene, CDR1 is GTSNPN and CDR2 is SVGIG (reference sequence). Here the CDR3 reads CAWKAGGIDEQFF. As DNA, the CDR3 is TGTGCCTGGAAAGCGGGGGGAATCGATGAGCAGTTCTTC.

This chain joins TRBV18 and TRBJ1-5; tentatively, D is TRBD1 (6 bases). This CDR3 is 15 amino acids long. V lost 2 bases to trimming and J lost 4 bases, with 12 bases between them. Germline lookup yields CDR1 KGHSH and CDR2 LQKENI. CDR3 amino acids: CASSPGSGENQPQHF. DNA for the CDR3: TGTGCCAGCTCACCAGGGTCAGGGGAGAATCAGCCCCAGCATTTT.

This clone has only one observation. As DNA, the CDR3 is TGTGCCAGCAGTCCCCTCCCAATCAGGGGCCTGAACACTGAAGCTTTCTTT. Translating it yields CASSPLPIRGLNTEAFF. The rearrangement uses TRBV28 and TRBJ1-1; the D gene is possibly TRBD1 (6 bases). With 5 bases removed from V and 0 bases from J, the gap between germline ends came to 19 bases. CDR1 is MDHEN and CDR2 is SYDVKM in the germline V gene. The CDR3 length is 17 residues.

The chain uses TRBV9 and TRBJ2-5, with D tentatively TRBD2 (6 bases). Trimming shortened V by 2 bases and J by 5 bases, and 16 bases separated the two germline ends. This CDR3 is 15 amino acids long. Germline loops: CDR1 SGDLS, CDR2 YYNGEE. DNA of the CDR3: TGTGCCAGCAGCGTCCTCGGGGGTCCGGTGGAGACCCAGTACTTC. Its protein product is CASSVLGGPVETQYF. The full variable domain, completed using reference TRBV9 and TRBJ2-5, is DSGVTQTPKHLITATGQRVTLRCSPRSGDLSVYWYQQSLDQGLQFLIQYYNGEERAKGNILERFSAQQFPDLHSELNLSSLELGDSALYFCASSVLGGPVETQYFGPGTRLLVL.

The chain joins TRBV2 to TRBJ2-2; 9 nucleotides line up with TRBD1. The V gene's germline CDR1 is SNHLY and CDR2 FYNNEI. The junction had 7 bases not matched to a gene; V was cut back by 6 bases and J by 5 bases. The CDR3 has 15 residues. The CDR3 nucleotides are TGTGCCAGCAGATCGACAGGGGGAGTAACCGGGGAGCTGTTTTTT. The encoded protein is CASRSTGGVTGELFF.

V gene TRBV5-1 combines with J gene TRBJ1-2, with a possible D match to TRBD1 (6 bases). Trimming removed 3 bases from V and 3 bases from J, with 21 bases in between. The CDR3 runs 17 residues. Germline V lookup: CDR1 SGHRS, CDR2 YFSETQ. The CDR3 sequence is CASSSDSDRRRYYGYTF. CDR3 sequence (DNA): TGCGCCAGCAGCTCCGACTCAGACAGGAGAAGATACTATGGCTACACCTTC.

This chain joins TRBV27 and TRBJ2-1; D might be TRBD2 (6 bases). V lost 6 bases, J lost 6 bases, and 18 bases lay in between. The germline V gene encodes CDR1 MNHEY and CDR2 SMNVEV (reference sequence). The CDR3 has 15 amino acids. CDR3 nucleotides: TGTGCCAGCAGCCGTGGCGGGACGCCGGGCAATGAGCAGTTCTTC. Translation: CASSRGGTPGNEQFF.

This sequence joins TRBV29-1 and TRBJ2-3, with TRBD2 matching over 9 bases. CDR3 length: 18 residues. Germline CDR1 and CDR2: SQVTM and ANQGSEA. With 2 bases clipped from V and 2 bases from J, the junction kept 14 bases outside the gene matches. CDR3 nucleotides: TGCAGCGTTGAACTAGCGGGGAAGCCCAGCAGGTCCACAGATACGCAGTATTTT. Its protein product is CSVELAGKPSRSTDTQYF.

This rearrangement joins TRBV14 to TRBJ2-7; no clear D gene. The CDR3 has 15 amino acids. The germline V gene encodes CDR1 SGHDN and CDR2 FVKESK. V gave up 4 bases and J gave up 0 bases, with 13 bases separating them. This CDR3 reads CASSPPGLSSYEQYF. As DNA, the CDR3 is TGTGCCAGCAGCCCCCCTGGGCTCAGCTCCTACGAGCAGTACTTC.